Listed below are T cell receptor beta chains from one sample, sequenced in a study of molecular identifiers for immune sequencing clone quantification. TCRdb processed the PCR reads anew with MiXCR; each CDR3 protein has one entry. This sample carries 400,000 to 600,000 distinct CDR3 sequences, about 25% of them seen once, and the ten largest clones take around 0.76%. Sequencing input: naive CD8+ T cells from blood, with Jurkat cell RNA spiked in. These receptors originate from a human donor in good health. Some libraries in this study had Jurkat cell RNA spiked in. Each CDR3 is given with its conserved first and last residue. D genes are given only for firm matches. Not all rows give a size; the values are once, few, many and, for expanded clones, a class.

clone_size,v_call,d_call,j_call,cdr3_aa,cdr3_nt
.,TRBV12-3/TRBV12-4,TRBD1,TRBJ1-5,CASSPGTAVQPQHF,TGTGCCAGCAGTCCGGGGACAGCGGTTCAGCCCCAGCATTTT
many,TRBV28,.,TRBJ2-1,CASQSVSGAYNEQFF,TGTGCCAGCCAAAGTGTCTCTGGGGCCTACAATGAGCAGTTCTTC
many,TRBV15,.,TRBJ2-7,CATSSAIRVEQYF,TGTGCCACCAGCAGCGCCATCAGGGTTGAGCAGTACTTC
once,TRBV9,.,TRBJ2-2,CASSAGSNTGELFF,TGTGCCAGCAGCGCAGGTTCGAACACCGGGGAGCTGTTTTTT
once,TRBV19,.,TRBJ2-4,CASSIVLGRTKNIQYF,TGTGCCAGTAGTATCGTATTGGGCAGGACCAAAAACATTCAGTACTTC
few,TRBV6-2/TRBV6-3,.,TRBJ1-2,CASSYANRRGYTF,TGTGCCAGCAGTTATGCCAACCGGCGGGGCTACACCTTC
.,TRBV6-2/TRBV6-3,.,TRBJ1-5,CASSYSTGNQPQHF,TGTGCCAGCAGTTATTCCACAGGGAATCAGCCCCAGCATTTT
.,TRBV29-1,TRBD2,TRBJ2-1,CSVDQSGTSSYNEQFF,TGCAGCGTTGACCAATCCGGGACTAGCTCTTACAATGAGCAGTTCTTC
.,TRBV20-1,.,TRBJ2-1,CSARDYNEQFF,TGCAGTGCTAGAGACTACAATGAGCAGTTCTTC
.,TRBV9,TRBD2,TRBJ2-3,CSSSLLATSSTDTQYF,TGTTCCAGCAGCTTACTAGCGACAAGTAGCACAGATACGCAGTATTTT
.,TRBV7-2,TRBD2,TRBJ2-1,CASSPGLAEDNEQFF,TGTGCCAGCAGCCCCGGACTAGCGGAAGACAATGAGCAGTTCTTC
.,TRBV20-1,.,TRBJ2-7,CSAIHLGRSSYEQYF,TGCAGTGCGATACATCTCGGGCGGAGCTCCTACGAGCAGTACTTC
many,TRBV7-9,.,TRBJ1-5,CASSPVGHNQPQHF,TGTGCCAGCAGCCCCGTGGGGCATAATCAGCCCCAGCATTTT
few,TRBV28,.,TRBJ1-1,CASSLEIGDLIEAFF,TGTGCCAGCAGTTTAGAAATAGGGGACCTGATTGAAGCTTTCTTT
few,TRBV9,TRBD1,TRBJ2-7,CASSFSSGGPPYEQYF,TGTGCCAGCAGCTTTTCCTCAGGGGGCCCTCCCTACGAGCAGTACTTC
.,TRBV2,.,TRBJ1-5,CASSAPAPGGDQPQHF,TGTGCCAGCAGTGCACCTGCCCCGGGCGGGGATCAGCCCCAGCATTTT
.,TRBV28,.,TRBJ2-7,CASSPLGGAGPYEQYF,TGTGCCAGCAGCCCCCTGGGAGGAGCGGGTCCCTACGAGCAGTACTTC
few,TRBV29-1,.,TRBJ2-1,CSVDGLASSSSYNEQFF,TGCAGCGTTGATGGACTCGCCTCGTCCAGCTCCTACAATGAGCAGTTCTTC
many,TRBV4-1,.,TRBJ1-1,CASSQAMGGGTEAFF,TGCGCCAGCAGCCAAGCAATGGGGGGAGGGACTGAAGCTTTCTTT
.,TRBV7-2,TRBD1,TRBJ2-1,CASSPNILWSTGGRDEQFF,TGTGCCAGCAGCCCGAATATTCTATGGTCTACAGGGGGCAGGGATGAGCAGTTCTTC
.,TRBV4-1,TRBD1,TRBJ2-7,CASSPPGQGSYAQYF,TGCGCCAGCAGCCCACCCGGACAGGGCTCCTACGCGCAGTACTTC
many,TRBV18,.,TRBJ2-6,CASSLITSSGANVLTF,TGTGCCAGCTCACTAATCACGAGCTCTGGGGCCAACGTCCTGACTTTC